This T cell receptor beta chain appears in the sequencing data of a study of T-cell reconstitution after alpha-beta-depleted transplantation in children. Points from the study as a whole: Day-60 TCRbeta diversity that was high in some patients was derived from surviving recipient T cells and thymic progenitors.

In this sample, this clonotype turned up many times. Its antigen is unknown. Trimming stripped 2 bases from V and 5 bases from J, with 28 bases between. The germline V gene has CDR1 LGHDT and CDR2 YNNKEL (reference sequence). CDR3 size: 20 residues. The library targeted TCRbeta and was prepared with unique molecular identifiers. TCRdb fed the PCR reads into MiXCR, producing one record per CDR3 protein. The sample has under 70,000 distinct CDR3 sequences, approximately 10% seen once. The V gene is TRBV3-1, the J gene TRBJ2-1; D is unclear. The TCR comes from a boy aged 5-17 years with acute myeloid leukemia, due to receive a stem cell transplant. Source: PBMCs, taken before TCRalphabeta/CD19-depleted stem cell transplant. The CDR3 is CASSQPFRRTIMTNDNEQFF. For the CDR3, the DNA is TGTGCCAGCAGCCAACCCTTCAGACGAACAATAATGACGAACGACAATGAGCAGTTCTTC.